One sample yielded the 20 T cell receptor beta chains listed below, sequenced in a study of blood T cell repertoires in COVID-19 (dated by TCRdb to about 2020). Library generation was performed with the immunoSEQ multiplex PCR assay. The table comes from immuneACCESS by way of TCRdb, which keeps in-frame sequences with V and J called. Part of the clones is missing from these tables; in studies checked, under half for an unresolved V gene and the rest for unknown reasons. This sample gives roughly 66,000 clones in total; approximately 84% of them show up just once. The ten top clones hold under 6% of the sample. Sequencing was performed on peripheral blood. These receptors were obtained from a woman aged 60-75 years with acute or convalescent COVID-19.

As DNA, the CDR3 is TGTGCCAGCAGTAAACGACAGGGGATTGAAAAACTGTTTTTT. This gives the protein CASSKRQGIEKLFF. The chain couples TRBV27 to TRBJ1-4; TRBD1 agrees at 8 bases. Germline V gives CDR1 MNHEY, CDR2 SMNVEV (reference sequence). With 5 bases clipped from V and 7 bases from J, the junction kept 6 bases outside the gene matches. This CDR3 is 14 amino acids long.

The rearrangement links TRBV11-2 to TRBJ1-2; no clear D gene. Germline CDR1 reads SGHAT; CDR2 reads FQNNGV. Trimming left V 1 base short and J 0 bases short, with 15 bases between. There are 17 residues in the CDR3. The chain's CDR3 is CASSLAGTPQANYGYTF. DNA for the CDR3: TGTGCCAGCAGCTTAGCGGGAACACCTCAAGCTAACTATGGCTACACCTTC.

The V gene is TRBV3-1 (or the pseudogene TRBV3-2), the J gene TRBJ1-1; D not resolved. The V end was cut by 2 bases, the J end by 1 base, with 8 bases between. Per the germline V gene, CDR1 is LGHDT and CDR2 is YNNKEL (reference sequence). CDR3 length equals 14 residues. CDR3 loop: CASSQISGNTEAFF. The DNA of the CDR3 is TGTGCCAGCAGCCAAATCTCAGGGAACACTGAAGCTTTCTTT.

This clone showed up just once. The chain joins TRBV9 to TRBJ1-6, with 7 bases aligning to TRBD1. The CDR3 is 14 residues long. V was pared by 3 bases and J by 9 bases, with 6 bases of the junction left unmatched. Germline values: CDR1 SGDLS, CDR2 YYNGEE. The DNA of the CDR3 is TGTGCCAGCAGCGCTACAGGGGCCCTTTCACCCCTCCACTTT. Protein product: CASSATGALSPLHF.

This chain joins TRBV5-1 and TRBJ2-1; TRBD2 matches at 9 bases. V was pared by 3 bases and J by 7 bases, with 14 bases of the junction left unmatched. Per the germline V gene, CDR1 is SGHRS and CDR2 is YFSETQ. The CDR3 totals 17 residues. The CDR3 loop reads CASSSQPLAGRGNEQFF. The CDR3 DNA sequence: TGCGCCAGCAGCTCCCAACCACTAGCGGGTCGGGGTAATGAGCAGTTCTTC.

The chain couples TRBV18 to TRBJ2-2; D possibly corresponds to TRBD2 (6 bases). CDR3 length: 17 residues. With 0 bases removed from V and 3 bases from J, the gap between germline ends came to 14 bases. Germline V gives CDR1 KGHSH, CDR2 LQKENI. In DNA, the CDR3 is TGTGCCAGCTCACCACCCTTCGGAGGGGCCTACACCGGGGAGCTGTTTTTT. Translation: CASSPPFGGAYTGELFF.

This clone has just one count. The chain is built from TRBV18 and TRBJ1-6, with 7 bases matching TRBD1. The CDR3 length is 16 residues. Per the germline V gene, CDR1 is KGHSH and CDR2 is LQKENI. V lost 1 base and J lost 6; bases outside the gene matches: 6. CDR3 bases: TGTGCCAGCTCACCACAGGGGGCAGGTGGTAATTCACCCCTCCACTTT. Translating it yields CASSPQGAGGNSPLHF.

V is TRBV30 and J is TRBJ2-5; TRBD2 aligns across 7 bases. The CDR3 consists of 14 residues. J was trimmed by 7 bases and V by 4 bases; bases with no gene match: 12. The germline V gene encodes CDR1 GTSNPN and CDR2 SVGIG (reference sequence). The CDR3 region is CAWTGGTLGGTQYF. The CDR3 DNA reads TGTGCCTGGACCGGGGGGACCCTCGGGGGGACCCAGTACTTC.

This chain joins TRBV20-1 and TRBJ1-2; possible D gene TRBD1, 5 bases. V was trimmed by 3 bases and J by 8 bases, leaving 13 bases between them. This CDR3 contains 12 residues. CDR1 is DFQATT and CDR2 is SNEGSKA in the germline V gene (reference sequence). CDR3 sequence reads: CSASKGMEGYTF. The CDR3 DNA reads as TGCAGTGCTAGTAAGGGGATGGAAGGCTACACCTTC.

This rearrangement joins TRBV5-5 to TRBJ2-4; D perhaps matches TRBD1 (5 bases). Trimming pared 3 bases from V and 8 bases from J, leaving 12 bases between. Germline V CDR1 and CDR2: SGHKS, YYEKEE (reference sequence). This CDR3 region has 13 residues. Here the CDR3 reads CASSSAGFHIQYF. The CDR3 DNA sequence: TGTGCCAGCAGCTCAGCAGGGTTCCACATTCAGTACTTC.

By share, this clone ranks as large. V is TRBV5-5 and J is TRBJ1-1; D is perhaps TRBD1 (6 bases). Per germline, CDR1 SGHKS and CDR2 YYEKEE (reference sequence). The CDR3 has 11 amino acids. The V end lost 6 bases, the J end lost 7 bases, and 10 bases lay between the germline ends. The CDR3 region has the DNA TGTGCCAGCACACAGGGTAATGAAGCTTTCTTT. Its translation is CASTQGNEAFF.

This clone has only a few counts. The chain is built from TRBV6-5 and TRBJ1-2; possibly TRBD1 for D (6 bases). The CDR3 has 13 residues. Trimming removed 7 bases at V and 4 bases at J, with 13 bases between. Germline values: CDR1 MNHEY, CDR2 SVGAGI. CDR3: CASTKGHLYGYTF. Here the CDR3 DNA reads TGTGCCAGCACTAAGGGACACCTCTATGGCTACACCTTC.

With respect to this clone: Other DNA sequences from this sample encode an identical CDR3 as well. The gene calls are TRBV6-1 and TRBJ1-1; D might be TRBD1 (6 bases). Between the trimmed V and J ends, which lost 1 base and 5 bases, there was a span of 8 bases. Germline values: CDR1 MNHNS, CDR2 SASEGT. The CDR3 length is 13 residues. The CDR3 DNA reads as TGTGCCAGCAGTGAAGGGCAGGGGACTGAAGCTTTCTTT. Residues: CASSEGQGTEAFF.

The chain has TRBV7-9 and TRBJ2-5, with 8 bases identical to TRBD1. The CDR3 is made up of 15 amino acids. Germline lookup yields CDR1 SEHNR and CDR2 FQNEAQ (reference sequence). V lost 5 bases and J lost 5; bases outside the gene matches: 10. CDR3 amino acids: CASSKGAGGKETQYF. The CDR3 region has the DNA TGTGCCAGCAGCAAGGGGGCAGGGGGCAAGGAGACCCAGTACTTC.

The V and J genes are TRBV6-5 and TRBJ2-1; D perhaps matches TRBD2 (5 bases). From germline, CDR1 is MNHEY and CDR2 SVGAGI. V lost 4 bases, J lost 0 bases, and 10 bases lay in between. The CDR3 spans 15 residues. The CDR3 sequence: CASSFSVSSYNEQFF. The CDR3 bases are TGTGCCAGCAGTTTTAGCGTAAGCTCCTACAATGAGCAGTTCTTC.

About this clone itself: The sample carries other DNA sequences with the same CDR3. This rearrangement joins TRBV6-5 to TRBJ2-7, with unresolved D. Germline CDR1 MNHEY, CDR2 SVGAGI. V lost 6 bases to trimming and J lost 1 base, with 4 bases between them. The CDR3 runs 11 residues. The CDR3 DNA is TGTGCCAGCAGCGGTTCCTACGAGCAGTACTTC. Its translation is CASSGSYEQYF.

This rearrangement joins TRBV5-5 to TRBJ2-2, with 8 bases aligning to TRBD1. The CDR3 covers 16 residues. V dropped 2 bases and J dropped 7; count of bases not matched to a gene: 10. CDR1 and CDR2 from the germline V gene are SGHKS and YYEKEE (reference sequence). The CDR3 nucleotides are TGTGCCAGCAGCTTTACTGGCAGGGGGCTCGGCGGGGAGCTGTTTTTT. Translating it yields CASSFTGRGLGGELFF.

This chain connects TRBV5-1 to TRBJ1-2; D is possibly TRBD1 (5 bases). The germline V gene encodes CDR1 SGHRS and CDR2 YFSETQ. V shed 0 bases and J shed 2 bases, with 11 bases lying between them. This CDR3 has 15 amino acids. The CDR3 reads CASSLGSTENYGYTF. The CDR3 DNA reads TGCGCCAGCAGCTTGGGCTCGACAGAAAACTATGGCTACACCTTC.

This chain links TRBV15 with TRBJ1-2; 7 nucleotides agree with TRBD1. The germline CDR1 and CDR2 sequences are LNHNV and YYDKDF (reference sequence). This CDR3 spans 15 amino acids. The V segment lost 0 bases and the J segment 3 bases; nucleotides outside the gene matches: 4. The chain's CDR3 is CATSRETGSDYGYTF. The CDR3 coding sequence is TGTGCCACCAGCAGAGAGACAGGGTCTGACTATGGCTACACCTTC.

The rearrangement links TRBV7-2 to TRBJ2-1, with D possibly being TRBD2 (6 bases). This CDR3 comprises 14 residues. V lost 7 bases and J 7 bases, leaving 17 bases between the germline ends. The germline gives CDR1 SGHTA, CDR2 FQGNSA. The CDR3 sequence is CASTLAGTSNEQFF. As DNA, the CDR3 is TGTGCCAGCACCCTAGCCGGGACTTCTAATGAGCAGTTCTTC.